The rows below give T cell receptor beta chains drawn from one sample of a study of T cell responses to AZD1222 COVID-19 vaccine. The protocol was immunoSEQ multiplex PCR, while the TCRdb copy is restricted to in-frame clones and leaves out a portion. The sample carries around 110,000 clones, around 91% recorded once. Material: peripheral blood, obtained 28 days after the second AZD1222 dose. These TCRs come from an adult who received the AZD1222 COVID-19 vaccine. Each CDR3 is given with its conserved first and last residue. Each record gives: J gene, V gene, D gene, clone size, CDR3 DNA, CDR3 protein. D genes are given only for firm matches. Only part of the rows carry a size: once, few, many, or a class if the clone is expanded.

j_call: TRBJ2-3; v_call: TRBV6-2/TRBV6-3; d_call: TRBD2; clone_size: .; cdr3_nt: TGTGCCAGCAGTTACTCGACTAGCGGGAACCACCCAGACGGCCCAGATACGCAGTATTTT; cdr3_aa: CASSYSTSGNHPDGPDTQYF
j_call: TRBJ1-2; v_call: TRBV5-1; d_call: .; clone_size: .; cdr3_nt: TGCGCCAGCAGCGGGGATCCGGGACTCCTTTCCGAGGGCTACACCTTC; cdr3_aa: CASSGDPGLLSEGYTF
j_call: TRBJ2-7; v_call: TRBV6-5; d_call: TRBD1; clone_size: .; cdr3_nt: TGTGCCAGCAACAGACAGGGGGCACGCGAGCAGTACTTC; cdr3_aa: CASNRQGAREQYF
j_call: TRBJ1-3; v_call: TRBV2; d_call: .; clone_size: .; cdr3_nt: TGTGCCAGCAGTGAAGCCAGACTCGTAGGAAACACCATATATTTT; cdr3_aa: CASSEARLVGNTIYF
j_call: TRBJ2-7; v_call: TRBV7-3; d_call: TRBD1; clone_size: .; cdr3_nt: TGTGCCAGCAGCCTACTCCCCGGGACAGCCTACGAGCAGTACTTC; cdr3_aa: CASSLLPGTAYEQYF
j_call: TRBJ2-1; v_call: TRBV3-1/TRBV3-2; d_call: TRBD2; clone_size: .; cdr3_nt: TGTGCCAGCAGCCAACTTGCGGGGGGCCGCGATGAGCAGTTCTTC; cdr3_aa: CASSQLAGGRDEQFF
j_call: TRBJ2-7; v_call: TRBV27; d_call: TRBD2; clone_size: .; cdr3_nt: TGTGCCAGCAGTTCGGTCCAGCGGGGGACCTACGAGCAGTACTTC; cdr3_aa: CASSSVQRGTYEQYF
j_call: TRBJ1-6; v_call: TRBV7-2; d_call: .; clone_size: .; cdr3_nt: TGTGCCAGCAGCTTTGAGGGACTTTATAATTCACCCCTCCACTTT; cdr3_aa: CASSFEGLYNSPLHF
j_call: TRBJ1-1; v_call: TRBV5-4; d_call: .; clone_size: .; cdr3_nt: TGTGCCAGCACCCCCGGGAGAAACACTGAAGCTTTCTTT; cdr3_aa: CASTPGRNTEAFF
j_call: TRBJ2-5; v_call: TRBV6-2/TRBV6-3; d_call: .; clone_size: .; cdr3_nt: TGTGCCAGCAGTTACTCTAAAATTGGGACCTCCCAAGAGACCCAGTACTTC; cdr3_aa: CASSYSKIGTSQETQYF
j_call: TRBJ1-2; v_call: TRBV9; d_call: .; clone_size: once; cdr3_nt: TGTGCCAGCAGCGCGACGCAACTTGCAGGGGCGGTGTATGGCTACACCTTC; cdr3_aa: CASSATQLAGAVYGYTF
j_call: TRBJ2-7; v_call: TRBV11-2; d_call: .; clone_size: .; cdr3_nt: TGTGCCAGCAGCAGATGGGGGACTCGCTGGCAGTACTTC; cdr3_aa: CASSRWGTRWQYF
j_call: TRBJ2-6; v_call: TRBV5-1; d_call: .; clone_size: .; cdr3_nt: TGCGCCAGCAGCTTGGATGGGACTGGGGCCAACGTCCTGACTTTC; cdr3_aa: CASSLDGTGANVLTF
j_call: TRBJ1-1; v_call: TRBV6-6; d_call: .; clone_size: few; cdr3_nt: TGTGCCAGCCAGGAGAGGGACACTGAAGCTTTCTTT; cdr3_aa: CASQERDTEAFF
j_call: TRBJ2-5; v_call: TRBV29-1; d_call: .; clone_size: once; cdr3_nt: TGCAGCGTTGAAGAGACCCAGTACTTC; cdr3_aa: CSVEETQYF
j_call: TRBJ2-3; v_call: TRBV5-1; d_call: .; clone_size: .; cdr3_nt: TGCGCCAGCAGCCGGGACACAAACACAGATACGCAGTATTTT; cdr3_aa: CASSRDTNTDTQYF
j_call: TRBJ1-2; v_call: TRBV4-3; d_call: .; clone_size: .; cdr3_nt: TGCGCCAGCAGCCAAGAGAGTGCAGGAAACTATGGCTACACCTTC; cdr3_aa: CASSQESAGNYGYTF
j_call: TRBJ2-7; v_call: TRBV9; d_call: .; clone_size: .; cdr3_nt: TGTGCCAGCAGCGTAGAGAGTGGGACCTACGAGCAGTACTTC; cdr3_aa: CASSVESGTYEQYF
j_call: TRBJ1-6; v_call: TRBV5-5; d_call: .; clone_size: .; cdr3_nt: TGTGCCAGCAGCTCGGGGTTCGCGAATTCACCCCTCCACTTT; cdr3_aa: CASSSGFANSPLHF
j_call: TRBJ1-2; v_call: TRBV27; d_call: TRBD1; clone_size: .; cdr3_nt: TGTGCCAGCAGTTCAAGACAGGGGGCGTCCTATGGCTACACCTTC; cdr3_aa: CASSSRQGASYGYTF
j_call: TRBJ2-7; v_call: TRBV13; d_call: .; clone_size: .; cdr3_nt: TGTGCCAGCAGCTTAGGCTCTGACTACGAGCAGTACTTC; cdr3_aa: CASSLGSDYEQYF
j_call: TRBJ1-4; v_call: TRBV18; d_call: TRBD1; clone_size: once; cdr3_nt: TGTGCCAGCTCAACCAACTCAGGGGGAACTAATGAAAAACTGTTTTTT; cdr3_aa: CASSTNSGGTNEKLFF
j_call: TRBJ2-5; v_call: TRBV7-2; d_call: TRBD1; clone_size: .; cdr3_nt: TGTGCCAGCAGCTTAGCTGGACAGGGGGGTCAAGAGACCCAGTACTTC; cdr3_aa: CASSLAGQGGQETQYF
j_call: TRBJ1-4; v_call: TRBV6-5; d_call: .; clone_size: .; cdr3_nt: TGTGCCAGCAGTTCGTCTGCGGGTGAAAAACTGTTTTTT; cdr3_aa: CASSSSAGEKLFF
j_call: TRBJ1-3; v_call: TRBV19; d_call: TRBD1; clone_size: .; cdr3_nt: TGTGCCGTATCCCCTCGTCCCGGGACAGCCCCCTCTGGAAACACCATATATTTT; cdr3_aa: CAVSPRPGTAPSGNTIYF
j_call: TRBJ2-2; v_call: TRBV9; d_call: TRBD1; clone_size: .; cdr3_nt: TGTGCCAGCGGACAGGCCTGGGGCGGGGAGCTGTTTTTT; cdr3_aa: CASGQAWGGELFF
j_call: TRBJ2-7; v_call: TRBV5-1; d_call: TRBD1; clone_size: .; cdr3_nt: TGCGCCAGCACCTGGACAGGGAGGCACGAGCAGTACTTC; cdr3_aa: CASTWTGRHEQYF
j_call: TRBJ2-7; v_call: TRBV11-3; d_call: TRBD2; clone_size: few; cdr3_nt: TGTGCCAGCAGCCCCGGGGGGTTGGAGTCATCCTACGAGCAGTACTTC; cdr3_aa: CASSPGGLESSYEQYF
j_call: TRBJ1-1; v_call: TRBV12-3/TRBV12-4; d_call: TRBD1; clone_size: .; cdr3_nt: TGTGCCAGCGTAGGGGGACAGGAAGCTTTCTTT; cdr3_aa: CASVGGQEAFF
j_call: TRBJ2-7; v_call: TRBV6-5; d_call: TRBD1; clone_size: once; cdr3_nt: TGTGCCAGCAAGGGACAGGTGGCCTCCTACGAGCAGTACTTC; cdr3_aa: CASKGQVASYEQYF
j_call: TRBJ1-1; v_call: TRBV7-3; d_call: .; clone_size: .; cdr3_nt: TGTGCCAGCAGCGACACAGGGTTGAACACTGAAGCTTTCTTT; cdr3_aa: CASSDTGLNTEAFF
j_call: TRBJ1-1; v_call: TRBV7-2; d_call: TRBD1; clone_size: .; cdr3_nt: TGTGCCAGCAGCTTAGGACAGGGTCGTGAGGCTTTCTTT; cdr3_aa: CASSLGQGREAFF
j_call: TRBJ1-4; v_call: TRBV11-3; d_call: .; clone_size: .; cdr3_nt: TGTGCCAGCAGCTTAAATCTGGCGGCAACTAATGAAAAACTGTTTTTT; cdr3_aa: CASSLNLAATNEKLFF
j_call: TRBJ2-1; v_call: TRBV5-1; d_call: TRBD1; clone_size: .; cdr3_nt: TGCGCCAGCAGCTTGGAACAGGGGAGCGATGAGCAGTTCTTC; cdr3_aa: CASSLEQGSDEQFF
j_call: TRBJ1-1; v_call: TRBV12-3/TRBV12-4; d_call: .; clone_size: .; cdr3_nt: TGTGCCATACGAACGAACACTGAAGCTTTCTTT; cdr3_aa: CAIRTNTEAFF
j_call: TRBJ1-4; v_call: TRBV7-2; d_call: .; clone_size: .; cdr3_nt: TGTGCCAGCAGCCCCCGAGAGGGCGAAAAACTGTTTTTT; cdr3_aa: CASSPREGEKLFF
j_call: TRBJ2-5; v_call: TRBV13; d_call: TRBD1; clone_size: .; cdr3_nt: TGTGCCAGCAGCATCGGGACAGGGGTAGAGACCCAGTACTTC; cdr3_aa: CASSIGTGVETQYF
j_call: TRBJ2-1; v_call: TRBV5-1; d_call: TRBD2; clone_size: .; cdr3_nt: TGCGCCAGCAGCTTGATTAGCGGGGGGGCCTACAATGAGCAGTTCTTC; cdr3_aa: CASSLISGGAYNEQFF
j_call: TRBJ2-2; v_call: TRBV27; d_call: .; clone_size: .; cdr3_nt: TGTGCCAGCCTCCCTATCGGGGGTATGGGTACCGGGGAGCTGTTTTTT; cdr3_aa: CASLPIGGMGTGELFF
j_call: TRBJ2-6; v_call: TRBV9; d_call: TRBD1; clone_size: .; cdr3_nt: TGTGCCAGCAGCGCAGGGGGCTATGGGGCCAACGTCCTGACTTTC; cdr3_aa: CASSAGGYGANVLTF
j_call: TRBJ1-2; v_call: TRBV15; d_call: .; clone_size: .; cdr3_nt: TGTGCCACCAGCACGGACAGAGGCCCCTATGGCTACACCTTC; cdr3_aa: CATSTDRGPYGYTF
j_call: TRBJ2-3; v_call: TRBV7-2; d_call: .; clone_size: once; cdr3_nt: TGTGCCAGCAGCTTAGGGGCAGCAGATACGCAGTATTTT; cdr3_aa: CASSLGAADTQYF
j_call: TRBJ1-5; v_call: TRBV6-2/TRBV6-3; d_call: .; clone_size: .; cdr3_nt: TGTGCCAGCAGCCAAGGGCCCCACAAGACAGGCCAACTCAATCAGCCCCAGCATTTT; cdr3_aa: CASSQGPHKTGQLNQPQHF
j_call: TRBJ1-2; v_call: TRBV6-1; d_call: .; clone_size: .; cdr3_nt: TGTGCCAGCAGTGAAGAGAGAGCGAGTGGCTACACCTTC; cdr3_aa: CASSEERASGYTF
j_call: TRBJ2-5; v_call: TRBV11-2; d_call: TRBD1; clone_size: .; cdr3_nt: TGTGCCAGCAGCTTATTGTGGGGACAGCTCCAAGAGACCCAGTACTTC; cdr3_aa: CASSLLWGQLQETQYF
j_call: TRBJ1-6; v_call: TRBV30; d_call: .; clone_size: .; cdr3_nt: TGTGCCTGGAGCAGGCAGGGAGATTCACCCCTCCACTTT; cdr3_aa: CAWSRQGDSPLHF
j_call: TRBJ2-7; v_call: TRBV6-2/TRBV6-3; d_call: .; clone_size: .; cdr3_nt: TGTGCCAGCAGTTCCTCTTCCCCATCGGAGTACTTC; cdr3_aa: CASSSSSPSEYF
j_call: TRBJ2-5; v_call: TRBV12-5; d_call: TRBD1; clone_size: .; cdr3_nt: TGTGCTAGTGGGCCCGGGACAGGGGCCGGAGAGACCCAGTACTTC; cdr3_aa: CASGPGTGAGETQYF
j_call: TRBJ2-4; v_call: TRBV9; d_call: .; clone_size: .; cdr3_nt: TGTGCCAGCAGCGACCATTGGACGGACATTCAGTACTTC; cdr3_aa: CASSDHWTDIQYF
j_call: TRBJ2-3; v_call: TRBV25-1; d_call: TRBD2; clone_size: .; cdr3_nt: TGTGCCAGCAGTGCCAAGGGAGCGGGGGGGGGATTAGATACGCAGTATTTT; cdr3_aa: CASSAKGAGGGLDTQYF
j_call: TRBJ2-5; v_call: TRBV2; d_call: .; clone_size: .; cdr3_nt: TGTGCCAGCAGTCGTGACGAGGAGACCCAGTACTTC; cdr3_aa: CASSRDEETQYF
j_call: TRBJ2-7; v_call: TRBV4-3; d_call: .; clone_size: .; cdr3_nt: TGCGCCAGCAGCCAAGAGGGGGGAAACGAGCAGTACTTC; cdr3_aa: CASSQEGGNEQYF
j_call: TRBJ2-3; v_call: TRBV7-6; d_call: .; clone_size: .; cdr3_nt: TGTGCCAGCAGCCCTCAGGGCATCGGAGATACGCAGTATTTT; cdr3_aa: CASSPQGIGDTQYF
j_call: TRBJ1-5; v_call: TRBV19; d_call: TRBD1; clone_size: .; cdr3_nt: TGTGCCAGTGGGGGGCAGGGGGGAAATCAGCCCCAGCATTTT; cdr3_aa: CASGGQGGNQPQHF
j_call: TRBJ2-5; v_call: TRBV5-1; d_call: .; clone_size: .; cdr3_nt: TGCGCCAGCAGCTTGTATCCCCCCGCGACGGGGACGAGCGAGACCCAGTACTTC; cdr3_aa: CASSLYPPATGTSETQYF
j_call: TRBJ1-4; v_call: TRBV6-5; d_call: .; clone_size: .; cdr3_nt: TGTGCCAGCAGCAATGGACAGTCCCGGGGTGGGAAACTGTTTTTT; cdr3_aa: CASSNGQSRGGKLFF
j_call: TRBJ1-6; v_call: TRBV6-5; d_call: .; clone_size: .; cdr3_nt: TGTGCCAGCAGTTACTCTGGCAGACCGAATTCACCCCTCCACTTT; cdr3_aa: CASSYSGRPNSPLHF